A single sample is the source of the 9 T cell receptor beta chains below, sequenced in a study of high-grade serous ovarian cancer treatment subgroups. Tumor tissue was taken before any definitive surgery or chemotherapy was given. Sequencing was performed with immunoSEQ multiplex PCR; in TCRdb, only in-frame clones are kept and a portion is missing. This sample has approximately 8,900 clones, with roughly nine tenths found just once. Sequencing was carried out using tumor tissue. The source of these receptors is a human donor with high-grade serous ovarian cancer.

This chain links TRBV15 with TRBJ2-5, with 9 nucleotides matching TRBD1. With V trimmed by 1 base and J by 0 bases, 6 bases remained unmatched. CDR1 and CDR2 (germline): LNHNV, YYDKDF (reference sequence). The CDR3 is made up of 17 amino acids. This chain's CDR3 is CATSRVGQGIYQETQYF. DNA of the CDR3: TGTGCCACCAGCAGAGTAGGACAGGGGATATACCAAGAGACCCAGTACTTC. The variable domain in full, with the rest retrieved from reference TRBV15 and TRBJ2-5, is DAMVIQNPRYQVTQFGKPVTLSCSQTLNHNVMYWYQQKSSQAPKLLFHYYDKDFNNEADTPDNFQSRRPNTSFCFLDIRSPGLGDTAMYLCATSRVGQGIYQETQYFGPGTRLLVL.

This chain uses TRBV2 with TRBJ2-5; no clear D. Trimming removed 4 bases from V and 4 bases from J, with 10 bases in between. Germline V CDR1 and CDR2: SNHLY, FYNNEI. This CDR3 is 13 amino acids long. CDR3 nucleotide sequence: TGTGCCAGCAGTGGAGTAGGGCCAGAGACCCAGTACTTC. Encoded protein: CASSGVGPETQYF.

The chain employs TRBV29-1 and TRBJ1-2; D might be TRBD1 (5 bases). This CDR3 has 13 amino acids. Germline V CDR1 and CDR2: SQVTM, ANQGSEA. Trimming removed 4 bases from V and 6 bases from J, with 15 bases in between. As DNA, the CDR3 is TGCAGCGTTGTTCCGGACAAAGGAAATGGCTACACCTTC. Protein product: CSVVPDKGNGYTF.

The chain has TRBV28 and TRBJ2-2; 9 positions match TRBD2. CDR1 is MDHEN and CDR2 is SYDVKM in the germline V gene. This CDR3 has 16 residues. V shed 3 bases and J 9 bases; nucleotides not matched to a gene: 11. CDR3 DNA: TGTGCCAGCAGTTTGATGCGGGGGGGAGTCAACTGGGAGCTGTTTTTT. Its protein is CASSLMRGGVNWELFF. The full variable domain, with the rest looked up from reference TRBV28 and TRBJ2-2, is DVKVTQSSRYLVKRTGEKVFLECVQDMDHENMFWYRQDPGLGLRLIYFSYDVKMKEKGDIPEGYSVSREKKERFSLILESASTNQTSMYLCASSLMRGGVNWELFFGEGSRLTVL.

The J gene is TRBJ2-3, the V gene TRBV5-4, with D tentatively TRBD1 (5 bases). The CDR3 length is 16 residues. The V end lost 0 bases, the J end lost 5 bases, and 16 bases lay between the germline ends. The germline gives CDR1 SGHNT, CDR2 YYREEE (reference sequence). The CDR3 DNA is TGTGCCAGCAGCTTGGATATCTATGGGGCCGGAGATACGCAGTATTTT. It translates to CASSLDIYGAGDTQYF.

The V call is TRBV30, the J call TRBJ1-6, with D maybe TRBD1 (5 bases). V was pared by 7 bases and J by 4 bases, with 14 bases between. Germline V lookup: CDR1 GTSNPN, CDR2 SVGIG (reference sequence). The CDR3 consists of 14 residues. In DNA, the CDR3 is TGTGCCTCCACGGGGCAGATTTATAATTCACCCCTCCACTTT. Translation gives CASTGQIYNSPLHF.

The chain uses TRBV4-1 and TRBJ2-2; possibly TRBD2 for D (6 bases). The CDR3 totals 16 residues. From germline, CDR1 is MGHRA and CDR2 YSYEKL. V was trimmed by 3 bases and J by 4 bases, leaving 15 bases between them. This CDR3 reads CASSQEPGEATGELFF. The DNA for the CDR3 is TGCGCCAGCAGCCAGGAACCGGGGGAGGCCACCGGGGAGCTGTTTTTT.

The genes are TRBV27 and TRBJ1-1; no firm D call. Germline V gene lookup returns CDR1 MNHEY and CDR2 SMNVEV (reference sequence). Trimming pared 0 bases from V and 5 bases from J, leaving 10 bases between. The CDR3 spans 14 residues. The DNA of the CDR3 is TGTGCCAGCAGTTTATCTCGGGTCGGAACTGAAGCTTTCTTT. Encoded protein: CASSLSRVGTEAFF.

CDR3: CASSPWGVGMNTEAFF. DNA for the CDR3: TGTGCCAGCAGCCCCTGGGGGGTGGGAATGAACACTGAAGCTTTCTTT. The V call is TRBV7-2, the J call TRBJ1-1; D is perhaps TRBD1 (5 bases). The CDR3 totals 16 residues. V dropped 5 bases and J dropped 0 bases, with 16 bases sitting between them. Germline CDR1 reads SGHTA; CDR2 reads FQGNSA.